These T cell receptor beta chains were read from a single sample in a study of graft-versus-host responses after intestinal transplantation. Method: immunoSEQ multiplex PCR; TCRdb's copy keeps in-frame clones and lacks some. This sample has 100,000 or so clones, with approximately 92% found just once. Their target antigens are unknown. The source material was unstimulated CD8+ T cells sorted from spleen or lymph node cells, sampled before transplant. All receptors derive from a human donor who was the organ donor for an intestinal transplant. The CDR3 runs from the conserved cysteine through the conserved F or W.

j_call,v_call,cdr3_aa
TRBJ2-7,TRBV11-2,CASSVGEGQGYYEQYF
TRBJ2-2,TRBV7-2,CASSLVQVAGSAGELFF
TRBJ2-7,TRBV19,CASSIGSGSTYEQYF
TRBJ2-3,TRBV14,CASSPGGDTQYF
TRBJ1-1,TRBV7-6,CASSTNFGIPTNTEAFF
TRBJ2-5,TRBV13,CASSRMSGGPGQETQYF
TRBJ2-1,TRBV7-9,CASSRQISGSYNEQFF
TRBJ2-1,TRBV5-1,CASSAGTSGGDEQFF
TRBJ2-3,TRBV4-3,CASSRNLRVTTDTQYF
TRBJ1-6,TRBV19,CASSIGTGHYNSPLHF
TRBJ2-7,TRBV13,CASSLWSGNTYEQYF
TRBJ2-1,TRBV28,CASKGPRSSYNEQFF
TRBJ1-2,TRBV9,CASSPPGHDGYTF
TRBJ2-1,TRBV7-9,CASSSPLAGVGDEQFF
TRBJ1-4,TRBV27,CASSPQVPRNEKLFF
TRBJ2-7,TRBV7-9,CASSPSPLASYEQYF
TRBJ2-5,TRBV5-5,CASSLEIGEETQYF
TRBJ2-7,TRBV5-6,CASSLAGGASTYEQYF
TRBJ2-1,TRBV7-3,CASSLNYLPSSYNEQFF
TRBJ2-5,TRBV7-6,CASSPGVAAGEDQETQYF
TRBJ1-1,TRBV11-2,CASSLGNRARGAFF
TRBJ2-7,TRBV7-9,CASSLGGTGTYEQYF
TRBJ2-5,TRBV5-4,CASRTGTGRETQYF
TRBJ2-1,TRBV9,CASSVGGGNEQFF
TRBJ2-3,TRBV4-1,CASSQGASSSTDTQYF
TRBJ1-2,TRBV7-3,CASSLVHRAHGYTF
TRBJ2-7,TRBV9,CASSVGQGLTYEQYF
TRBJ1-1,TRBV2,CASSEAGFQGRDTEAFF
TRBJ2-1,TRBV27,CASSQRTGYNEQFF
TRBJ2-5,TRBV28,CASSSTKGAPGLAGAKYQETQYF
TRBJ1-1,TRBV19,CASSISEVSFMNTEAFF
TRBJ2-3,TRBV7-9,CASSPMETGLLRDTQYF
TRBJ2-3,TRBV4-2,CASSQDRGGPDTQYF
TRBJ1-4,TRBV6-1,CASSERRRRTATNEKLFF
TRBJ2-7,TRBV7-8,CASSLASSGYEQYF
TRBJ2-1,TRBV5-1,CASSRKGLAGVREQFF
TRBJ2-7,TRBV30,CAWSVQGEDEQYF
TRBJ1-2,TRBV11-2,CASSFVGGGTGYTF
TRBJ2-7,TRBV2,CASDWTGDYEQYF
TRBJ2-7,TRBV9,CASSVGGGRASRRQYF
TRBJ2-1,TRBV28,CASSPGTSAAGEQFF
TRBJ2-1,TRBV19,CASSIAFYSYNEQFF
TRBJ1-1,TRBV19,CASRLGGFGTEAFF
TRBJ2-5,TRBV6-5,CASSYGGQTQYF
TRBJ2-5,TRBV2,CASSGERGGMETQYF
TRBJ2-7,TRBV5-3,CARSSRGLGQYF
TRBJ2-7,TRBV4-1,CASSGRHYEQYF
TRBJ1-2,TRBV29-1,CSVGGYGYTF
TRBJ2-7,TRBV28,CAGSLAGGPEQYF
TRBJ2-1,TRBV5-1,CASSRELKGGNEQFF
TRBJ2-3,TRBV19,CASGRGGGTDTQYF
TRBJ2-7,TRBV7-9,CASSALAGGDEQYF
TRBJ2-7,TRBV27,CASSPGPEGEQYF
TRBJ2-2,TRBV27,CASSWDLLTGELFF
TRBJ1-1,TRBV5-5,CASSAWTGESTEAFF
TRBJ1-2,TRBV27,CASSPLSRPTLGYTF
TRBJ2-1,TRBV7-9,CASSARLAPNEQFF